What follows describes a single T cell receptor beta chain. The antigen is undetermined. One end of the junction fails to match germline, which may point to a read error. The CDR3 contains 15 residues. Germline V gene lookup returns CDR1 SEHNR and CDR2 FQNEAQ (reference sequence). The sample is drawn from a study of cytotoxic CD8 clonotypes in ibrutinib-treated CLL. The study's findings and limits: Rare overall, public clonotypes shrank or held steady under therapy. Baseline clonality exceeded age-matched healthy donors and tracked circulating CD8+ T-cell counts.

Produced via immunoSEQ multiplex PCR; TCRdb's table is partial and in-frame only. The sample includes about 150,000 clones, 79% of them seen just once. This sequence originates from a human donor with chronic lymphocytic leukemia. The V call is TRBV7-9, the J call TRBJ1-5; TRBD1 aligns across 8 bases. The source was PBMCs, collected after 12 months of ibrutinib treatment. This CDR3 is CAGSLGQGGGQPQHF. The CDR3 bases are TGTGCCGGCAGCCTAGGACAGGGCGGTGGTCAGCCCCAGCATTTT.